The next 23 T cell receptor beta chains were all read from a single sample in a study of OX40 agonist ivuxolimab in advanced cancers. This table comes from immunoSEQ multiplex PCR, and its TCRdb copy is limited to in-frame clones, with some not included. The sample contains tens of thousands of clones, 85% to 90% of which appear only once. The sample consisted of CD4+ or CD8+ T cells sorted from blood, taken in a trial of the OX40 agonist ivuxolimab. The receptors were gathered from an adult with an advanced solid tumor such as melanoma, head and neck, liver or kidney cancer.

This sequence joins TRBV28 and TRBJ1-2, with 8 bases identical to TRBD1. Trimming took 4 bases from V and 3 from J; bases not matched to a gene: 4. The CDR3 has 14 amino acids. CDR1 MDHEN and CDR2 SYDVKM come from the germline V gene. The CDR3 nucleotides are TGTGCCAGCAGTTCCGGGACAGGTTACTATGGCTACACCTTC. Protein: CASSSGTGYYGYTF.

This clone showed up just a few times. The genes are TRBV11-2 and TRBJ2-3; no firm D call. Germline CDR1 and CDR2: SGHAT and FQNNGV. The CDR3 covers 14 residues. The V and J ends lost 1 base and 5 bases respectively, with 10 bases between them. The CDR3 region has the DNA TGTGCCAGCAGCTTAGGTTCTGGGCTAGATACGCAGTATTTT. Its translation: CASSLGSGLDTQYF.

The chain is built from TRBV5-4 and TRBJ2-3, with 14 bases lining up with TRBD2. Germline loops: CDR1 SGHNT, CDR2 YYREEE (reference sequence). This CDR3 is built from 19 residues. V gave up 4 bases and J gave up 0 bases; unmatched junction bases: 10. Here the CDR3 DNA reads TGTGCCAGCAGCCCGAAGACTAGCGGGGGGGCCTTGAGCACAGATACGCAGTATTTT. Translation gives CASSPKTSGGALSTDTQYF.

This clone was recorded once. The V gene is TRBV10-3, the J gene TRBJ2-5, with 10 bases aligning to TRBD2. The V gene's germline CDR1 is ENHRY and CDR2 SYGVKD. V lost 4 bases and J lost 2; bases outside the gene matches: 7. The CDR3 covers 16 residues. CDR3 nucleotide sequence: TGTGCCATCAGTGGAGGATGGACTAGCGGACAAGAGACCCAGTACTTC. It codes for CAISGGWTSGQETQYF.

This rearrangement joins TRBV6-1 to TRBJ2-3; no reliable D call. The germline V gene encodes CDR1 MNHNS and CDR2 SASEGT. There are 16 residues in the CDR3. Trimming removed 0 bases at V and 0 bases at J, with 10 bases between. The CDR3 spells CASSEALGISTDTQYF. The CDR3 DNA reads as TGTGCCAGCAGTGAAGCGCTTGGCATTAGCACAGATACGCAGTATTTT.

V usage is TRBV7-9 and J usage is TRBJ2-7; D unclear. V was shortened by 5 bases and J by 2 bases, with 7 bases between the two germline ends. Per germline, CDR1 SEHNR and CDR2 FQNEAQ (reference sequence). The CDR3 extends over 12 amino acids. The CDR3 reads CASSPAAYEQYF. For the CDR3, the DNA is TGTGCCAGCAGCCCCGCAGCCTACGAGCAGTACTTC.

The chain carries TRBV7-6 and TRBJ1-4; D perhaps matches TRBD1 (5 bases). This CDR3 has 12 amino acids. Trimming shortened V by 5 bases and J by 10 bases, and 11 bases separated the two germline ends. Per the germline V gene, CDR1 is SGHVS and CDR2 is FNYEAQ. The CDR3 DNA is TGTGCCAGCAGCCAGGCAACAGGAAAACTGTTTTTT. Encoded protein: CASSQATGKLFF.

The chain employs TRBV5-1 and TRBJ2-5; 7 bases line up with TRBD2. V was clipped by 5 bases and J by 4 bases; unmatched bases: 8. The germline gives CDR1 SGHRS, CDR2 YFSETQ. The length of the CDR3 is 14 residues. CDR3 DNA: TGCGCCAGCAGAGGGACGGGAGGAGTAGAGACCCAGTACTTC. Protein: CASRGTGGVETQYF.

This chain connects TRBV18 to TRBJ1-2; 11 positions match TRBD1. The CDR3 sequence is 14 residues long. Germline CDR1 and CDR2: KGHSH and LQKENI. The ends lost 6 bases at V and 8 bases at J; junction bases unmatched: 8. The DNA of the CDR3 is TGTGCCAGCTCCGAGCCGGACAGGGGGCCGGGCTACACCTTC. Amino acid sequence: CASSEPDRGPGYTF.

V gene TRBV11-2 combines with J gene TRBJ1-1; 8 nucleotides match TRBD1. The germline V gene encodes CDR1 SGHAT and CDR2 FQNNGV. CDR3 length: 14 amino acids. The V gene end was trimmed by 5 bases and the J gene end by 4 bases; junction bases not matched to a gene: 6. The CDR3 is CASSLDRGLTEAFF. DNA of the CDR3: TGTGCCAGCAGCCTCGACAGGGGACTCACTGAAGCTTTCTTT.

This chain links TRBV14 with TRBJ2-3, with D tentatively TRBD1 or TRBD2 (5 bases each). There are 15 residues in the CDR3. Trimming removed 4 bases from V and 2 bases from J, with 13 bases in between. Germline CDR1 reads SGHDN; CDR2 reads FVKESK. CDR3 sequence reads: CASSPGAEPTDTQYF. The CDR3 region has the DNA TGTGCCAGCAGCCCCGGGGCTGAGCCCACAGATACGCAGTATTTT.

The CDR3 nucleotides read TGCGCCAGCAGCTGGGGGGACCCGGGACAGGAGACGCAGTATTTT. Encoded protein: CASSWGDPGQETQYF. The rearrangement uses TRBV5-1 and TRBJ2-3, with 8 bases fitting TRBD1. The CDR3 runs to 15 residues. The V and J ends lost 3 bases and 9 bases, in that order; junction bases with no gene match: 12. CDR1 SGHRS and CDR2 YFSETQ come from the germline V gene.

This chain connects TRBV27 to TRBJ2-7, with 8 bases matching TRBD1. Per the germline V gene, CDR1 is MNHEY and CDR2 is SMNVEV (reference sequence). The CDR3 covers 13 residues. The V segment lost 4 bases and the J segment 7 bases; nucleotides outside the gene matches: 6. The CDR3 loop is CASSSGQGWEQYF. CDR3 coding DNA: TGTGCCAGCAGTTCAGGACAGGGTTGGGAGCAGTACTTC.

The V and J genes are TRBV27 and TRBJ1-5; weak D call: TRBD1 (5 bases). The germline V gene encodes CDR1 MNHEY and CDR2 SMNVEV (reference sequence). The V gene lost 3 bases and the J gene lost 4 bases, with 10 bases spanning the gap. This CDR3 is 14 amino acids long. CDR3 bases: TGTGCCAGCAGTTTGATGGCAGGGAATCAGCCCCAGCATTTT. The encoded protein is CASSLMAGNQPQHF.

This clone appeared once. V gene TRBV28 combines with J gene TRBJ1-1; D gene uncertain. Germline loops: CDR1 MDHEN, CDR2 SYDVKM. CDR3 length equals 11 residues. V lost 8 bases and J lost 11, with 15 bases in between. The CDR3 nucleotides read TGTGCCAGCGAAAGTGTAAGAGGGGCTTTCTTT. It is translated as CASESVRGAFF. The complete variable domain, with remaining parts taken from reference TRBV28 and TRBJ1-1, reads DVKVTQSSRYLVKRTGEKVFLECVQDMDHENMFWYRQDPGLGLRLIYFSYDVKMKEKGDIPEGYSVSREKKERFSLILESASTNQTSMYLCASESVRGAFFGQGTRLTVV.

V gene TRBV6-1 combines with J gene TRBJ2-1, with TRBD2 as a possible D gene (6 bases). In germline, CDR1 is MNHNS, CDR2 SASEGT. V was shortened by 7 bases and J by 5 bases, with 18 bases between the two germline ends. The CDR3 is made up of 15 amino acids. CDR3 nucleotides: TGTGCCAGCAACATGCTGGCGGGGCGCGACAATGAGCAGTTCTTC. It yields the protein CASNMLAGRDNEQFF.

The V and J genes are TRBV19 and TRBJ2-1, with D possibly matching TRBD2 (5 bases). Trimming left V 0 bases short and J 7 bases short, with 10 bases between. Germline V gives CDR1 LNHDA, CDR2 SQIVND (reference sequence). The CDR3 totals 14 residues. Written as DNA, the CDR3 is TGTGCCAGTAGTATAGAGTCACGGAGGAATGAGCAGTTCTTC. The encoded protein is CASSIESRRNEQFF. Full variable domain (missing parts from reference TRBV19 and TRBJ2-1): DGGITQSPKYLFRKEGQNVTLSCEQNLNHDAMYWYRQDPGQGLRLIYYSQIVNDFQKGDIAEGYSVSREKKESFPLTVTSAQKNPTAFYLCASSIESRRNEQFFGPGTRLTVL.

The count of this clone is one. This sample also contains other DNA sequences that code for the same CDR3. The genes are TRBV5-1 and TRBJ2-7, with TRBD2 identical over 10 bases. V lost 3 bases, J lost 0 bases, and 3 bases stayed unmatched. Germline-derived CDR1 and CDR2 are SGHRS and YFSETQ. This CDR3 is built from 15 residues. CDR3 DNA sequence: TGCGCCAGCAGCTCCACTAGCGGGGCCTCCTACGAGCAGTACTTC. It codes for CASSSTSGASYEQYF.

The table lists this clone with a count of one. Within the sample, other DNA sequences also encode this same CDR3. V usage is TRBV9 and J usage is TRBJ2-7; 8 nucleotides line up with TRBD1. J was trimmed by 7 bases and V by 4 bases; bases with no gene match: 13. This CDR3 has 15 residues. Germline V lookup: CDR1 SGDLS, CDR2 YYNGEE. CDR3 DNA: TGTGCCAGCAGCTCAACGGACAGGGCAGTGAGGGAGCAGTACTTC. As protein: CASSSTDRAVREQYF.

The chain couples TRBV14 to TRBJ2-3, with TRBD2 matching 7 bases. The germline V gene has CDR1 SGHDN and CDR2 FVKESK. The CDR3 spans 15 residues. V lost 1 base and J lost 4; bases outside the gene matches: 5. The CDR3 DNA follows: TGTGCCAGCAGCCAAGTTGCGGGAGTACCAGATACGCAGTATTTT. Translated: CASSQVAGVPDTQYF.

V usage is TRBV9 and J usage is TRBJ2-1, with D possibly TRBD2 on 6 matching bases. Trimming left V 4 bases short and J 2 bases short, with 19 bases between. The CDR3 contains 17 residues. Germline V gene lookup returns CDR1 SGDLS and CDR2 YYNGEE. The CDR3 spells CASSILGTGVAYNEQFF. The CDR3 nucleotides are TGTGCCAGCAGCATCCTCGGGACGGGGGTAGCCTACAATGAGCAGTTCTTC.

The CDR3 region is CASSSRPQETQYF. The CDR3 DNA reads TGTGCCAGCAGCTCTAGACCCCAAGAGACCCAGTACTTC. This chain connects TRBV7-6 to TRBJ2-5, with D unresolved. Germline V gene data show CDR1 as SGHVS and CDR2 as FNYEAQ. The V gene lost 4 bases and the J gene lost 1 base, with 7 bases spanning the gap. The CDR3 spans 13 residues.

This chain connects TRBV11-3 to TRBJ2-1; TRBD2 agrees at 7 bases. The CDR3 is made up of 13 amino acids. Germline V lookup: CDR1 SGHNT, CDR2 YENEEA. V lost 6 bases and J lost 5; bases outside the gene matches: 4. The CDR3, as DNA: TGTGCCAGCAGTGGGCTAGCGGACAATGAGCAGTTCTTC. Its protein product is CASSGLADNEQFF.